Listed here are 29 T cell receptor beta chains from one sample, sequenced in a study of blood T cell repertoires in COVID-19 (dated by TCRdb to about 2020). Receptor libraries were prepared by the immunoSEQ multiplex PCR assay. This is the immuneACCESS table as TCRdb keeps it, with only in-frame sequences that have V and J called. A part of the clones is gone; compared with another copy, unresolved V genes explain less than half, and the rest is unexplained. For this sample there are 250,000 or so clones; 85% to 90% appear just once. Jointly, the top ten make up roughly 2.6% of the sample. Sequenced material: peripheral blood. Receptor source: a man aged 25 to 45 with COVID-19, enrolled during active disease.

The rearrangement joins TRBV19 to TRBJ1-1, with TRBD1 identical over 8 bases. The CDR3 is 15 residues long. Germline V lookup: CDR1 LNHDA, CDR2 SQIVND (reference sequence). V lost 8 bases, J lost 2 bases, and 10 bases stayed unmatched. Written as DNA, the CDR3 is TGTGCCAGTGGACCTCGGACAGGGTATAACACTGAAGCTTTCTTT. Translation gives CASGPRTGYNTEAFF.

The genes are TRBV4-3 and TRBJ1-4; TRBD1 agrees at 7 bases. Germline CDR1 reads LGHNA; CDR2 reads YSLEER. V gave up 0 bases and J gave up 7 bases; unmatched junction bases: 8. There are 16 residues in the CDR3. The CDR3 DNA follows: TGCGCCAGCAGCCAAGAAGGGGGCCTCAGGTCTGAAAAACTGTTTTTT. Encoded protein: CASSQEGGLRSEKLFF.

The chain employs TRBV28 and TRBJ1-5; 7 nucleotides align to TRBD1. The CDR3 covers 15 residues. The germline CDR1 and CDR2 sequences are MDHEN and SYDVKM. The junction had 8 bases not matched to a gene; V was cut back by 7 bases and J by 2 bases. The CDR3 here is CASNKEGAGNQPQHF. CDR3 nucleotide sequence: TGTGCCAGCAACAAGGAGGGGGCCGGCAATCAGCCCCAGCATTTT.

The chain carries TRBV27 and TRBJ1-4; D call uncertain. CDR1 and CDR2 from the germline V gene are MNHEY and SMNVEV (reference sequence). The CDR3 totals 14 residues. Trimming left V 6 bases short and J 7 bases short, with 15 bases between. The CDR3 nucleotides are TGTGCCAGCAGCGCTGGCCGGCCGGGTGAAAAACTGTTTTTT. It translates to CASSAGRPGEKLFF.

The sample holds one count of this clone. The CDR3 reads CASSLTSGRNVYEQYF. Written as DNA, the CDR3 is TGCGCCAGCAGCTTGACTAGCGGTCGGAACGTCTACGAGCAGTACTTC. The chain has TRBV5-1 and TRBJ2-7; TRBD2 matches 8 bases. The CDR3 covers 16 residues. Looked up from germline, CDR1 is SGHRS and CDR2 is YFSETQ. V lost 1 base and J lost 3; bases outside the gene matches: 9. The full variable domain, in which reference TRBV5-1 and TRBJ2-7 provide the parts outside the CDR3, is KAGVTQTPRYLIKTRGQQVTLSCSPISGHRSVSWYQQTPGQGLQFLFEYFSETQRNKGNFPGRFSGRQFSNSRSEMNVSTLELGDSALYLCASSLTSGRNVYEQYFGPGTRLTVT.

This chain links TRBV14 with TRBJ2-2; no clear D gene. The V end was cut by 4 bases, the J end by 2 bases, with 8 bases between. CDR1 and CDR2 from the germline V gene are SGHDN and FVKESK. The CDR3 covers 14 residues. CDR3 loop: CASSPTDNTGELFF. The CDR3 bases are TGTGCCAGCAGCCCAACAGATAACACCGGGGAGCTGTTTTTT.

The CDR3 protein is CASSLDRGQDEQYF. In DNA, the CDR3 is TGTGCCAGCAGTTTGGACAGGGGGCAGGACGAGCAGTACTTC. V usage is TRBV28 and J usage is TRBJ2-7, with 11 bases that match TRBD1. The CDR3 consists of 14 residues. V was clipped by 3 bases and J by 5 bases; unmatched bases: 3. CDR1 and CDR2 from the germline V gene are MDHEN and SYDVKM.

Of note for this clone: A junction end diverges from the germline sequence, so it may reflect a read error. The chain employs TRBV28 and TRBJ2-7; 8 nucleotides match TRBD1. CDR3 length equals 15 residues. Germline V CDR1 and CDR2: MDHEN, SYDVKM. The CDR3 DNA follows: TGTGCCAGCAGTCTCTCACCCTCCTTGACAGGGGCTGGCACGTTC. It specifies CASSLSPSLTGAGTF.

The rearrangement joins TRBV12-5 to TRBJ1-5; D is ambiguous. Germline assignment: CDR1 LGHNT and CDR2 FRNRAP. V lost 0 bases to trimming and J lost 0 bases, with 3 bases between them. The CDR3 sequence is 14 residues long. CDR3: CASGLVYSNQPQHF. As DNA, the CDR3 is TGTGCTAGTGGTTTGGTGTATAGCAATCAGCCCCAGCATTTT.

This clone came up once. This chain joins TRBV5-6 and TRBJ1-1; possibly TRBD1 for D (6 bases). This CDR3 is 16 amino acids long. Germline CDR1 reads SGHDT; CDR2 reads YYEEEE. With 4 bases removed from V and 3 bases from J, the gap between germline ends came to 19 bases. CDR3 coding DNA: TGTGCCAGCAGCCACGGTCGGTGGGAGGGGGACACTGAAGCTTTCTTT. This sequence encodes CASSHGRWEGDTEAFF.

This clone has more than one count but fewer than ten. V and J are TRBV28 and TRBJ1-5; D is undetermined. The length of the CDR3 is 13 residues. V gave up 11 bases and J gave up 1 base, with 12 bases separating them. The germline CDR1 and CDR2 sequences are MDHEN and SYDVKM. The CDR3 is CAGSGSSNQPQHF. The CDR3 DNA sequence: TGTGCCGGCTCGGGGTCAAGCAATCAGCCCCAGCATTTT.

The DNA for the CDR3 is TGTGCCAGCACCCTTGGGGACAGGGGGAACTATGGCTACACCTTC. Translating it yields CASTLGDRGNYGYTF. The chain links TRBV7-2 to TRBJ1-2; 11 bases agree with TRBD1. Germline-derived CDR1 and CDR2 are SGHTA and FQGNSA. The CDR3 length is 15 residues. The V segment lost 7 bases and the J segment 2 bases; nucleotides outside the gene matches: 6.

V usage is TRBV6-5 and J usage is TRBJ2-7; possibly TRBD1 for D (5 bases). The germline V and J ends were trimmed by 5 bases and 2 bases, with 16 bases remaining between them. Germline lookup yields CDR1 MNHEY and CDR2 SVGAGI. The CDR3 sequence is 15 residues long. As DNA, the CDR3 is TGTGCCAGCAGTCGGTCAGGGTCACAAACCTACGAGCAGTACTTC. Translating it yields CASSRSGSQTYEQYF.

The chain couples TRBV29-1 to TRBJ1-1, with 9 bases identical to TRBD1. The CDR3 is 13 amino acids. Germline V gene data show CDR1 as SQVTM and CDR2 as ANQGSEA. V dropped 4 bases and J dropped 5; count of bases not matched to a gene: 5. For the CDR3, the DNA is TGCAGCGTTGGGACAGGGGCGGGGACTGAAGCTTTCTTT. Its protein product is CSVGTGAGTEAFF.

The CDR3 region has the DNA TGTGCCAGCAGCTTAGATACTAGCCCGAGCACAGATACGCAGTATTTT. It specifies CASSLDTSPSTDTQYF. The rearrangement joins TRBV11-2 to TRBJ2-3, with TRBD2 as a possible D gene (6 bases). The germline V gene has CDR1 SGHAT and CDR2 FQNNGV. V shed 0 bases and J shed 0 bases, with 10 bases lying between them. This CDR3 spans 16 amino acids.

V usage is TRBV12-3 or TRBV12-4 and J usage is TRBJ2-3, with D maybe TRBD2 (6 bases). The CDR3 extends over 13 amino acids. Trimming pared 7 bases from V and 3 bases from J, leaving 11 bases between. The CDR3 sequence: CASNWGVTDTQYF. The CDR3 DNA reads TGTGCCAGCAATTGGGGGGTGACAGATACGCAGTATTTT.

The chain couples TRBV5-4 to TRBJ2-7, with 8 nucleotides matching TRBD1. This CDR3 has 13 amino acids. The junction had 6 bases not matched to a gene; V was cut back by 4 bases and J by 6 bases. The germline CDR1 and CDR2 sequences are SGHNT and YYREEE (reference sequence). CDR3 sequence reads: CASSPFDRGEQYF. DNA of the CDR3: TGTGCCAGCAGCCCATTTGACAGGGGCGAGCAGTACTTC.

The chain has TRBV7-6 and TRBJ1-3; D gene ambiguous. The germline V gene has CDR1 SGHVS and CDR2 FNYEAQ. Trimming removed 2 bases at V and 2 bases at J, with 19 bases between. The CDR3 loop spans 18 amino acids. DNA for the CDR3: TGTGCCAGCAGCTTAAGGATTCAGCACGGGTTGACTGGAAACACCATATATTTT. Its translation: CASSLRIQHGLTGNTIYF.

The chain joins TRBV6-4 to TRBJ2-5; possibly TRBD2 for D (6 bases). Germline V gene data show CDR1 as MRHNA and CDR2 as SNTAGT. Trimming stripped 4 bases from V and 0 bases from J, with 6 bases between. CDR3 length equals 13 residues. CDR3 loop: CASSAGDQETQYF. As DNA, the CDR3 is TGTGCCAGCAGTGCGGGAGACCAAGAGACCCAGTACTTC.

The chain recombines TRBV10-3 with TRBJ1-1; tentatively, D is TRBD1 (5 bases). This CDR3 is 12 amino acids long. Germline V gene data show CDR1 as ENHRY and CDR2 as SYGVKD. Between the trimmed V and J ends, which lost 1 base and 9 bases, there was a span of 9 bases. In nucleotides, the CDR3 is TGTGCCATCAGTGAGTTGGCAGGGAAAGCTTTCTTT. Translation: CAISELAGKAFF.

This clone has only one observation. The chain recombines TRBV3-1 (or the pseudogene TRBV3-2) with TRBJ1-5; D not certain. Looked up from germline, CDR1 is LGHDT and CDR2 is YNNKEL (reference sequence). The CDR3 totals 15 residues. The germline V and J ends were trimmed by 0 bases and 4 bases, with 10 bases remaining between them. CDR3 in amino acids: CASSQDTSKNQPQHF. In DNA form, the CDR3 reads TGTGCCAGCAGCCAAGATACGAGTAAGAATCAGCCCCAGCATTTT.

The gene calls are TRBV27 and TRBJ2-7; D uncertain. The V gene lost 2 bases and the J gene lost 1 base, with 6 bases spanning the gap. CDR3 length: 13 residues. Germline CDR1 and CDR2: MNHEY and SMNVEV (reference sequence). The chain's CDR3 is CASSLKQSYEQYF. DNA for the CDR3: TGTGCCAGCAGTTTAAAACAATCCTACGAGCAGTACTTC.

The rearrangement uses TRBV27 and TRBJ1-2; a weak D match, TRBD1 (5 bases). Germline CDR1 MNHEY, CDR2 SMNVEV (reference sequence). There are 16 residues in the CDR3. Trimming left V 5 bases short and J 4 bases short, with 20 bases between. The CDR3 DNA sequence: TGTGCCAGCAGTCCGGCGGGCGGGGGACCGAGCTATGGCTACACCTTC. Amino acids: CASSPAGGGPSYGYTF.

The chain has TRBV2 and TRBJ1-2, with D perhaps TRBD1 (5 bases). Germline assignment: CDR1 SNHLY and CDR2 FYNNEI. This CDR3 contains 11 residues. The V end was cut by 7 bases, the J end by 5 bases, with 8 bases between. The CDR3 sequence is CASTRVYGYTF. Here the CDR3 DNA reads TGTGCCAGCACCAGGGTGTATGGCTACACCTTC.

This clone was detected once. This chain joins TRBV10-3 and TRBJ1-1; D is undetermined. V lost 6 bases, J lost 0 bases, and 11 bases lay in between. The CDR3 is made up of 14 amino acids. From germline, CDR1 is ENHRY and CDR2 SYGVKD. CDR3 in DNA: TGTGCCATCAGAGCACAGATCATGAACACTGAAGCTTTCTTT. It translates to CAIRAQIMNTEAFF.

This clone has only a few counts. The chain combines TRBV19 with TRBJ1-5; no reliable D call. Germline V gene data show CDR1 as LNHDA and CDR2 as SQIVND (reference sequence). The V gene lost 1 base and the J gene lost 5 bases, with 15 bases spanning the gap. CDR3 length: 16 amino acids. As DNA, the CDR3 is TGTGCCAGTAGTATAGGTGGGTGGGGAGGAGATCAGCCCCAGCATTTT. This sequence encodes CASSIGGWGGDQPQHF.

The V and J genes are TRBV19 and TRBJ2-1, with D possibly being TRBD2 (6 bases). The CDR3 has 14 residues. The germline gives CDR1 LNHDA, CDR2 SQIVND (reference sequence). The ends were cut back, 4 bases at V and 4 bases at J, with 11 bases in the middle. Here the CDR3 reads CASSSGGAYNEQFF. CDR3 DNA: TGTGCCAGTAGTAGCGGCGGGGCGTACAATGAGCAGTTCTTC.

V usage is TRBV20-1 and J usage is TRBJ1-1; 11 nucleotides agree with TRBD1. CDR1 and CDR2 from the germline V gene are DFQATT and SNEGSKA (reference sequence). The CDR3 extends over 10 amino acids. J gave up 10 bases and V 6 bases, and 1 base lay outside the gene matches. CDR3 amino acids: CSAGQGGAFF. CDR3 bases: TGCAGTGCGGGACAGGGGGGAGCTTTCTTT.

CDR3 sequence (DNA): TGTGCCAGCAGCCGCAGGCAGGATTCACCCCTCCACTTT. Translation: CASSRRQDSPLHF. The chain is built from TRBV6-5 and TRBJ1-6, with D hard to call. V lost 6 bases and J 8 bases, leaving 11 bases between the germline ends. Germline V lookup: CDR1 MNHEY, CDR2 SVGAGI. This CDR3 has 13 residues.